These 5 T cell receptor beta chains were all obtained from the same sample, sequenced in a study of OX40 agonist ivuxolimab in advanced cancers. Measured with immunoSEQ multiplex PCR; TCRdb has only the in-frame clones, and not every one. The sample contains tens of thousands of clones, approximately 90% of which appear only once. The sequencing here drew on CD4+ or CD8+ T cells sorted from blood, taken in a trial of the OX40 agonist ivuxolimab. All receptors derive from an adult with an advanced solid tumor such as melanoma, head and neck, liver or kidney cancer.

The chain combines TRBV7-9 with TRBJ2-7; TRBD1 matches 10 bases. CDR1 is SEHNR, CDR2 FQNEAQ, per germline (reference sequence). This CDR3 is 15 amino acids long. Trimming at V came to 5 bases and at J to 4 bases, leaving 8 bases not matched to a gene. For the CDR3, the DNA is TGTGCCAGCAGCCCGCGACAGGGGGCTATATACGAGCAGTACTTC. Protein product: CASSPRQGAIYEQYF.

CDR3 in amino acids: CASSGRQSSYNEQFF. The CDR3 coding sequence is TGCGCCAGCAGCGGAAGACAGAGCTCCTACAATGAGCAGTTCTTC. The chain carries TRBV5-1 and TRBJ2-1, with D possibly being TRBD1 (5 bases). Trimming left V 4 bases short and J 0 bases short, with 11 bases between. Germline V lookup: CDR1 SGHRS, CDR2 YFSETQ. The length of the CDR3 is 15 residues.

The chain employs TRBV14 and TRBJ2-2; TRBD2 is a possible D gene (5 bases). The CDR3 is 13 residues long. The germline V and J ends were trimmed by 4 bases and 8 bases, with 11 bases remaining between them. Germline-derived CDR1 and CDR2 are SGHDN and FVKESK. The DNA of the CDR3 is TGTGCCAGCAGCCCGACGGGGTTGGGGGAGCTGTTTTTT. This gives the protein CASSPTGLGELFF.

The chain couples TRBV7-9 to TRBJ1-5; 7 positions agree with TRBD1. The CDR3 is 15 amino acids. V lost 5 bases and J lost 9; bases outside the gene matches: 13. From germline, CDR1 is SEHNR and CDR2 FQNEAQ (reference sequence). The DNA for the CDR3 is TGTGCCAGCAGCCAATCTGGGCAGGGGGGATTGCCCCAGCATTTT. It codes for CASSQSGQGGLPQHF. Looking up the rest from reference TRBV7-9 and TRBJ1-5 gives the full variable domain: DTGVSQNPRHKITKRGQNVTFRCDPISEHNRLYWYRQTLGQGPEFLTYFQNEAQLEKSRLLSDRFSAERPKGSFSTLEIQRTEQGDSAMYLCASSQSGQGGLPQHFGDGTRLSIL.

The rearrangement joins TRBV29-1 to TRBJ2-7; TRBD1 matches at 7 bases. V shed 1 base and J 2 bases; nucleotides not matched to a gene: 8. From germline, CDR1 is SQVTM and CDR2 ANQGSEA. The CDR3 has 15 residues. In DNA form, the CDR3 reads TGCAGCGTTGAAGTGGTGGGACAGCGACCCTACGAGCAGTACTTC. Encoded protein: CSVEVVGQRPYEQYF.